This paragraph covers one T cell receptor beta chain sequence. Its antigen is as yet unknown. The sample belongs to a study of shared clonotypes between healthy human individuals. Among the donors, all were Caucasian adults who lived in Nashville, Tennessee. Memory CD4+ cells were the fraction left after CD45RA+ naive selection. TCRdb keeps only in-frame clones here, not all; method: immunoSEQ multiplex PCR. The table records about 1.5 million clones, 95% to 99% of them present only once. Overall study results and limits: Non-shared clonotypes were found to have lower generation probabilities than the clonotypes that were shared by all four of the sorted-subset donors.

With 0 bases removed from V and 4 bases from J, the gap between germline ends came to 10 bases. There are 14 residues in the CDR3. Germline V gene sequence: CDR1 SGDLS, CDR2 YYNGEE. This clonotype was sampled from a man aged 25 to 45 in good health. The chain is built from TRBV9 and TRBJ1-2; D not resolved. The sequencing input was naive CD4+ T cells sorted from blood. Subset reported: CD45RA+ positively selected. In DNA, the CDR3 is TGTGCCAGCAGCGTAGAGTTGCATCCCTATGGCTACACCTTC. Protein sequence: CASSVELHPYGYTF. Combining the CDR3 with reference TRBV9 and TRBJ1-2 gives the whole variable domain DSGVTQTPKHLITATGQRVTLRCSPRSGDLSVYWYQQSLDQGLQFLIQYYNGEERAKGNILERFSAQQFPDLHSELNLSSLELGDSALYFCASSVELHPYGYTFGSGTRLTVV.